This T cell receptor beta chain was captured in a study of blood T cells in healthy people across ages. The second PCR ran about 6 to 11 cycles with a sample-barcoded 5' primer and J-beta primers. Tagging of each cDNA molecule was performed by a template-switch adaptor with 12 random nucleotides. One entry per CDR3 protein results from TCRdb running MiXCR on the 5' RACE reads. This table holds roughly 700,000 distinct CDR3 sequences, 49% found once. On this clonotype itself: No antigen is known for it.

Findings and caveats of the study: Estimated diversity, derived from one million T cells, was regarded as an underestimate.

The receptor comes from a woman aged 60-70 years in good health. Sample: blood.

CDR3 nucleotide sequence: TGCAGTGCTTCGCAATATAGCGGGAGGGGATACAATGAGCAGTTCTTC. Amino acid sequence: CSASQYSGRGYNEQFF. The chain uses TRBV20-1 and TRBJ2-1; TRBD2 aligns across 11 bases. Germline assignment: CDR1 DFQATT and CDR2 SNEGSKA (reference sequence). The trim removed 5 bases at V and 4 bases at J, leaving 10 bases unmatched. This CDR3 has 16 amino acids.